Listed here is a single TCR beta chain. Per the authors' pipeline: Nucleated cell number was recorded as an estimate derived from reference gene primer amplification. Profiling relied on immunoSEQ multiplex PCR, and the TCRdb table lists in-frame clones only, not all of them. Clone size and V and J calls were adopted from that table, with D and trimming inferred from the DNA. The table shows approximately 250,000 clones, with 83% occurring only once. The data derive from a study of blood T cell repertoires in COVID-19. On the study more broadly: The study drew acute and convalescent COVID-19 samples from the United States, Italy and Spain. Sources were T cells, B-cell-depleted T cells, or PBMCs; the material itself was cDNA or gDNA.

This CDR3 is 16 amino acids long. V dropped 5 bases and J dropped 0; count of bases not matched to a gene: 9. CDR1 is SNHLY, CDR2 FYNNEI, per germline. The TCR originated in a human donor in a cohort sampled during active COVID-19. The chain couples TRBV2 to TRBJ1-2, with 7 bases lining up with TRBD1. The specimen sequenced was peripheral blood. Here the CDR3 reads CASSRRQGATNYGYTF. As DNA, the CDR3 is TGTGCCAGCAGTCGAAGACAGGGCGCTACTAACTATGGCTACACCTTC.